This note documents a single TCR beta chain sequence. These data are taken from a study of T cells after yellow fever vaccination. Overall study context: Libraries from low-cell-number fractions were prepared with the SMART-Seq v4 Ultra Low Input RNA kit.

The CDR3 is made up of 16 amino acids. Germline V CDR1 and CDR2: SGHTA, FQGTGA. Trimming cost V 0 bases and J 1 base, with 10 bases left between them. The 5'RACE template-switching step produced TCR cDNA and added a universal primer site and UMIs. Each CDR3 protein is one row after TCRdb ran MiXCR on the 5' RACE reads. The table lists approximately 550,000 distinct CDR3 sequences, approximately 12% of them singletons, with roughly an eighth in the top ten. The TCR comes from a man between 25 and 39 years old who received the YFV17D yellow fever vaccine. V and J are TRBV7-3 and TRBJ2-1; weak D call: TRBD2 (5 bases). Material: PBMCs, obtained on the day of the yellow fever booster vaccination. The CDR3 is CASSLTGRVSYNEQFF. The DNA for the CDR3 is TGTGCCAGCAGCTTAACTGGGCGGGTATCCTACAATGAGCAGTTCTTC.